One T cell receptor beta chain is described in this entry. In the authors' methods: The authors estimated nucleated cell counts from reference gene primer amplification. TCRdb keeps only in-frame clones here, not all; method: immunoSEQ multiplex PCR. Clone size and the V and J calls come from that table; the DNA yielded D and trimming. The table shows some 83,000 clones, with about 80% occurring only once. Per germline, CDR1 MNHEY and CDR2 SVGAGI. V gave up 6 bases and J gave up 3 bases, with 6 bases separating them. The CDR3 totals 11 residues. The data were obtained in a study of blood T cell repertoires in COVID-19. Study background: T cells, B-cell-depleted T cells, or PBMCs provided the cDNA or gDNA that served as material.

The rearrangement uses TRBV6-5 and TRBJ2-7, with D maybe TRBD1 (5 bases). The receptor was derived from a man in his fifties with acute or convalescent COVID-19. The source material was peripheral blood. The CDR3: CASSRDYEQYF. The DNA of the CDR3 is TGTGCCAGCAGCAGGGACTACGAGCAGTACTTC.